These 4 T cell receptor beta chains originate from one sample sequenced in a study of CD8 T cells in Susac syndrome. With random hexamers, about 0.45 to 1 ug RNA was reverse transcribed. Via MiXCR, TCRdb re-called the immunoSEQ multiplex PCR reads, giving one row per CDR3 protein. The repertoire consists of under 200,000 distinct CDR3 sequences, with 90% to 95% occurring once and the leading ten covering 0.087%. Sequencing was performed on CD4+ T cells from PBMCs. These receptor sequences come from a human donor with Susac syndrome.

V gene TRBV27 combines with J gene TRBJ1-3, with D possibly TRBD1 on 6 matching bases. The CDR3 runs 15 residues. Germline values: CDR1 MNHEY, CDR2 SMNVEV (reference sequence). The V and J ends lost 6 bases and 3 bases respectively, with 15 bases between them. The CDR3 spells CASSVQGVNGNTIYF. The CDR3 nucleotides read TGTGCCAGCAGCGTACAGGGTGTTAATGGAAACACCATATATTTT.

Here the CDR3 DNA reads TGCGCCAGCAGCCAAGAGCCGGCGAACACTGAAGCTTTCTTT. Residues: CASSQEPANTEAFF. The chain is built from TRBV4-1 and TRBJ1-1; D gene uncertain. Trimming took 0 bases from V and 1 from J, leaving 6 bases between them. The germline gives CDR1 MGHRA, CDR2 YSYEKL. The CDR3 has 14 amino acids.

The chain employs TRBV6-6 and TRBJ2-5, with unresolved D. Germline V lookup: CDR1 MNHNY, CDR2 SVGAGI (reference sequence). Trimming took off 0 bases at V and 5 bases at J, with 16 bases between the two ends. The length of the CDR3 is 16 residues. The CDR3 here is CASSYSRRNGWETQYF. CDR3 DNA: TGTGCCAGCAGTTACTCGAGAAGGAACGGGTGGGAGACCCAGTACTTC.

The chain couples TRBV5-1 to TRBJ2-2; a possible D gene is TRBD1 (6 bases). CDR3 length: 14 amino acids. V lost 3 bases and J lost 1, with 7 bases in between. Germline values: CDR1 SGHRS, CDR2 YFSETQ. The CDR3: CASSWGQNTGELFF. Here the CDR3 DNA reads TGCGCCAGCAGCTGGGGACAGAACACCGGGGAGCTGTTTTTT.